This is a list of T cell receptor beta chains from one sample in a study of T-cell reconstitution after alpha-beta-depleted transplantation in children. MiXCR, applied by TCRdb to the PCR reads, yields one record per CDR3 protein. The data contain 150,000 to 250,000 distinct CDR3 sequences, about 14% of them singletons. The specimen was PBMCs from the stem cell graft donor, collected from the stem cell graft. These receptors came from a human donor who donated a stem cell graft to a child with acute lymphoblastic leukemia. Each CDR3 is given with its conserved first and last residue. The order of the fields is V gene, D gene, J gene, clone size, CDR3 DNA, CDR3 protein. A D gene is named only where the DNA matches it firmly. Not every row has a clone size; where given, it reads once, few, many or a size class.

V: TRBV20-1; D: TRBD2; J: TRBJ2-1; size: many; DNA: TGCAGTGCTAGTTCTAGCGGGTATCCATCCAATGAGCAGTTCTTC; CDR3: CSASSSGYPSNEQFF
V: TRBV20-1; D: NA; J: TRBJ2-1; size: many; DNA: TGCAGTGCTACCCTACCTCCTACTAGTATCGATGAGCAGTTCTTC; CDR3: CSATLPPTSIDEQFF
V: TRBV12-3/TRBV12-4; D: NA; J: TRBJ2-1; size: few; DNA: TGTGCCAGCAGCCCCGGTGGAGGTCCGTACAATGAGCAGTTCTTC; CDR3: CASSPGGGPYNEQFF
V: TRBV7-6; D: TRBD1; J: TRBJ1-1; size: NA; DNA: TGTGCCAGCAGCTTAGGGGAACCGGGACAGGGGGCAAGAAGAGCTTTCTTT; CDR3: CASSLGEPGQGARRAFF
V: TRBV12-3/TRBV12-4; D: NA; J: TRBJ2-1; size: many; DNA: TGTGCCAGCAGTTTAAAAGAGCTAGCGAGCTCCTACAATGAGCAGTTCTTC; CDR3: CASSLKELASSYNEQFF
V: TRBV29-1; D: NA; J: TRBJ2-5; size: many; DNA: TGCAGCTCCAGCCCCAGGGGTTTGGGGCAAGAGACCCAGTACTTC; CDR3: CSSSPRGLGQETQYF
V: TRBV11-3; D: NA; J: TRBJ2-7; size: many; DNA: TGTGCCAGCAGCTCGGTGGGGTACGAGCAGTACTTC; CDR3: CASSSVGYEQYF
V: TRBV7-2; D: NA; J: TRBJ2-3; size: few; DNA: TGTGCCAGCAGCTTATCTTTGCCCGATACGCAGTATTTT; CDR3: CASSLSLPDTQYF
V: TRBV20-1; D: NA; J: TRBJ2-7; size: many; DNA: TGCAGTGCTAGCGGGCACTACGAGCAGTACTTC; CDR3: CSASGHYEQYF
V: TRBV29-1; D: TRBD2; J: TRBJ2-5; size: few; DNA: TGCAGCGTCTCACGCGGGACTAGTCACCAAGAGACCCAGTACTTC; CDR3: CSVSRGTSHQETQYF
V: TRBV5-1; D: NA; J: TRBJ2-5; size: many; DNA: TGTGCCAGCAGCTTGGGGAGTGGAGAGACCCAGTACTTC; CDR3: CASSLGSGETQYF
V: TRBV12-3/TRBV12-4; D: NA; J: TRBJ1-1; size: NA; DNA: TGTGCCAGCAGATTCCGGGTGGCGGGGCCAGGAGCTTTCTTT; CDR3: CASRFRVAGPGAFF
V: TRBV5-6; D: NA; J: TRBJ1-3; size: NA; DNA: TGTGCCAGCAGCTCGGGACGCGTCTCTGGAAACACCATATATTTT; CDR3: CASSSGRVSGNTIYF
V: TRBV10-3; D: NA; J: TRBJ1-5; size: NA; DNA: TGTGCCATCAGTGATGAGGGCCTGAATCAGCCCCAGCATTTT; CDR3: CAISDEGLNQPQHF
V: TRBV5-4; D: TRBD1; J: TRBJ2-6; size: many; DNA: TGTGCCAGCAGCCCTAGCTGGACAGGGATTAAAGGGGCCAACGTCCTGACTTTC; CDR3: CASSPSWTGIKGANVLTF
V: TRBV10-3; D: NA; J: TRBJ1-1; size: few; DNA: TGTGCCATCAGTAAGCCGGGCCCCCTAAGGGACACTGAAGCTTTCTTT; CDR3: CAISKPGPLRDTEAFF
V: TRBV20-1; D: NA; J: TRBJ1-1; size: few; DNA: TGCAGTGCTAGAGCGGGTCGGGCCGCCATAGTAGAAGCTTTCTTT; CDR3: CSARAGRAAIVEAFF
V: TRBV3-1; D: NA; J: TRBJ2-1; size: many; DNA: TGTGCCAGCAGCCAAGGGCACTCCTACAATGAGCAGTTCTTC; CDR3: CASSQGHSYNEQFF
V: TRBV6-1; D: NA; J: TRBJ1-2; size: NA; DNA: TGTGCCAGCAGTGGAGGGCAGGGGCGCATCTATGGCTACACCTTC; CDR3: CASSGGQGRIYGYTF
V: TRBV13; D: TRBD1; J: TRBJ2-1; size: NA; DNA: TGTGCCAGCAGCAAAGAGACAGGGTGGACGAATGAGCAGTTCTTC; CDR3: CASSKETGWTNEQFF
V: TRBV7-2; D: TRBD1; J: TRBJ1-5; size: many; DNA: TGTGCCAGCAGCCCTTTTCCGGGACAGGGGTATCAGCCCCAGCATTTT; CDR3: CASSPFPGQGYQPQHF
V: TRBV28; D: TRBD2; J: TRBJ2-1; size: many; DNA: TGTGCCAGCGATACGTGGCGGGAGGGCATCTACAATGAGCAGTTCTTC; CDR3: CASDTWREGIYNEQFF
V: TRBV12-3/TRBV12-4; D: NA; J: TRBJ2-1; size: many; DNA: TGTGCCAGCAGTTCCGCTGGTGAGCAGTTCTTC; CDR3: CASSSAGEQFF
V: TRBV5-1; D: NA; J: TRBJ2-7; size: few; DNA: TGCGCCAGCAGCTTGGAGGGAATCCATTCAAGGGAGCAGTACTTC; CDR3: CASSLEGIHSREQYF
V: TRBV5-1; D: NA; J: TRBJ1-2; size: many; DNA: TGCGCCAGCAGCTTGGAGGGCGGGGTTCGCCGGTATGGCTACACCTTC; CDR3: CASSLEGGVRRYGYTF
V: TRBV24-1; D: NA; J: TRBJ2-1; size: NA; DNA: TGTGCCACCAGTGACCGGCGACAGAGGAGCTCCTACAATGAGCAGTTCTTC; CDR3: CATSDRRQRSSYNEQFF
V: TRBV5-1; D: TRBD2; J: TRBJ2-3; size: NA; DNA: TGCGCCAGCAGCCTGTCGACTAGCGGGAGTCCTACGGATACGCAGTATTTT; CDR3: CASSLSTSGSPTDTQYF
V: TRBV5-1; D: NA; J: TRBJ2-1; size: many; DNA: TGCGCCAGCAGCTTGGCCCTGACTGGCGAGCAGTTCTTC; CDR3: CASSLALTGEQFF